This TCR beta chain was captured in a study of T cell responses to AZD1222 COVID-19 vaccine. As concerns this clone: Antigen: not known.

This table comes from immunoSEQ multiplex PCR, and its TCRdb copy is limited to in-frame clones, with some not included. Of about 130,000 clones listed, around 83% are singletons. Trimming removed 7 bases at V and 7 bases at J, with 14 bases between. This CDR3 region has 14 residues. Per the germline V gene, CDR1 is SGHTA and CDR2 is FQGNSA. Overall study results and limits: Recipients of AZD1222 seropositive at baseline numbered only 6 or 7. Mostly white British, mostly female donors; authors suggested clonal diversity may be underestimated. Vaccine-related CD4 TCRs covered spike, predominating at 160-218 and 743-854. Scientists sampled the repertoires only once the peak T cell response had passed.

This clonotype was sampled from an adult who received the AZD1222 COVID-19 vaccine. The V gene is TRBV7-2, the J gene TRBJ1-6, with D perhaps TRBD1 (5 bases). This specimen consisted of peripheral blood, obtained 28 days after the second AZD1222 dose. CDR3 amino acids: CASTGGFGNSPLHF. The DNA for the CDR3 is TGTGCCAGCACCGGGGGTTTTGGCAATTCACCCCTCCACTTT.